Below are 7 T cell receptor beta chains sequenced from a single sample in a study of shared clonotypes between healthy human individuals. Repertoires were generated with immunoSEQ multiplex PCR, while TCRdb's copy carries only in-frame clones and drops some. The data contain around 340,000 clones, around 70% of them singletons. The sequenced sample consisted of memory CD4+ T cells sorted from blood. Subset described: CD45RA-negative fraction. Receptors were obtained from a man aged 30 to 39 in good health.

Regarding this clone: This clone may be a read error of a much larger clone one base away. This chain uses TRBV4-1 with TRBJ2-7; 11 bases fit TRBD2. The CDR3 length is 15 residues. The germline V gene encodes CDR1 MGHRA and CDR2 YSYEKL. The CDR3 DNA is TGCGCCAGCGGCCAAGACGGGCTAGCGGGAGGCGAGCAGTACTTC. It encodes CASGQDGLAGGEQYF.

This clone was recorded only once. The DNA for the CDR3 is TGCGCCAGCAGCCCAGGGATACACTCCTACAATGAGCAGTTCTTC. Its protein product is CASSPGIHSYNEQFF. The V call is TRBV5-1, the J call TRBJ2-1; TRBD1 is a possible D gene (5 bases). The CDR3 extends over 15 amino acids. Trimming pared 4 bases from V and 0 bases from J, leaving 11 bases between. Germline CDR1 is SGHRS and CDR2 is YFSETQ.

This chain links TRBV5-1 with TRBJ1-2; TRBD1 might be the D (5 bases). The germline V and J ends were trimmed by 0 bases and 7 bases, with 10 bases remaining between them. The germline V gene encodes CDR1 SGHRS and CDR2 YFSETQ. The CDR3 is made up of 13 amino acids. This CDR3 reads CASSLVAGSGYTF. CDR3 bases: TGCGCCAGCAGCTTGGTTGCAGGGAGTGGCTACACCTTC.

CDR3 protein: CASTEELSYGYTF. The DNA for the CDR3 is TGTGCCAGTACTGAGGAGCTGAGCTATGGCTACACCTTC. V gene TRBV19 combines with J gene TRBJ1-2; D is ambiguous. V was trimmed by 7 bases and J by 4 bases, leaving 13 bases between them. Germline V CDR1 and CDR2: LNHDA, SQIVND (reference sequence). This CDR3 comprises 13 residues.

The chain joins TRBV5-4 to TRBJ2-2, with TRBD1 matching over 7 bases. With V trimmed by 3 bases and J by 5 bases, 10 bases remained unmatched. CDR1 is SGHNT, CDR2 YYREEE, per germline (reference sequence). The CDR3 length is 16 residues. As DNA, the CDR3 is TGTGCCAGCAGCTCAGGACAGGCGAGGAATACCGGGGAGCTGTTTTTT. It yields the protein CASSSGQARNTGELFF.

This clone was found once. The chain carries TRBV11-1 and TRBJ2-7; TRBD1 might be the D (6 bases). Between the trimmed V and J ends, which lost 1 base and 3 bases, there was a span of 10 bases. Germline V gives CDR1 SGHAT, CDR2 FQDESV (reference sequence). The CDR3 covers 14 residues. CDR3 in amino acids: CASSLDRVDYEQYF. The CDR3 DNA follows: TGTGCCAGCAGCTTAGACAGGGTGGACTACGAGCAGTACTTC.

The chain carries TRBV7-9 and TRBJ2-3; 8 bases agree with TRBD2. The CDR3 sequence is 15 residues long. Per the germline V gene, CDR1 is SEHNR and CDR2 is FQNEAQ (reference sequence). The V and J ends lost 5 bases and 0 bases, in that order; junction bases with no gene match: 4. CDR3 in DNA: TGTGCCAGCAGCCCCACTAGCGGAAGCACAGATACGCAGTATTTT. As protein: CASSPTSGSTDTQYF.